The TCR beta chain under discussion was sequenced for a study of blood T cells in healthy people across ages. Study background: Through template switching, about one barcoded beta molecule was captured per two T cells, as measured in model experiments.

Primed by a sample-barcoded 5' primer and a J-beta primer mix, a second PCR proceeded for 7 to 11 cycles. Each of the cDNA molecules was tagged by a template-switch adaptor with 12 random nucleotides. TCRdb recomputed calls from the 5' RACE reads with MiXCR, one row per CDR3 protein. Of roughly 800,000 distinct CDR3 sequences listed, about 55% were seen once; the top ten hold about 38%. Turning to this clonotype: Its antigen remains unidentified.

Investigators took ten milliliters of peripheral blood from every donor. Study-wide points: The unsorted PBMCs prevented any conclusive comparison of naive versus antigen-experienced cells.

The receptor was derived from an older man in good health. The sample consisted of blood.

Written as DNA, the CDR3 is TGCAGTGCTCCCTACAATGAGCAGTTCTTC. This gives the protein CSAPYNEQFF. The chain combines TRBV20-1 with TRBJ2-1; no definite D call. CDR3 length equals 10 residues. The V and J ends lost 5 bases and 2 bases respectively, with 1 base between them. Germline lookup yields CDR1 DFQATT and CDR2 SNEGSKA (reference sequence).